The 8 T cell receptor beta chains below come from one sample, sequenced in a study of blood T cell repertoires in COVID-19. Some clones are missing from TCRdb's copy, which holds only in-frame ones; the method was immunoSEQ multiplex PCR. Here the sample spans fewer than 110,000 clones, roughly 88% being singletons. The sequenced sample was peripheral blood. Source of these receptors: a man aged 50 or older with active or convalescent COVID-19.

V and J are TRBV7-2 and TRBJ2-1; D might be TRBD2 (6 bases). CDR1 is SGHTA and CDR2 is FQGNSA in the germline V gene. Trimming left V 9 bases short and J 9 bases short, with 21 bases between. The CDR3 contains 14 residues. The CDR3, as DNA: TGTGCCAGTACCTCAGCGGGTGTGTTGGGTGAGCAGTTCTTC. This codes for CASTSAGVLGEQFF.

This chain connects TRBV5-1 to TRBJ2-2; TRBD2 matches at 9 bases. The CDR3 runs 15 residues. Germline CDR1 is SGHRS and CDR2 is YFSETQ. V lost 4 bases, J lost 5 bases, and 6 bases stayed unmatched. The CDR3 bases are TGCGCCAGCAGCGCGTCTAGCGGGGAGACCGGGGAGCTGTTTTTT. Its translation: CASSASSGETGELFF.

The chain is built from TRBV4-2 and TRBJ2-1; 14 nucleotides match TRBD2. V was clipped by 3 bases and J by 8 bases; unmatched bases: 9. Germline V CDR1 and CDR2: LGHNA, YNFKEQ. This CDR3 region has 17 residues. CDR3 bases: TGTGCCAGCAGCCAGTTGGGGACTAGCGGGAGTACCCATGAGCAGTTCTTC. It is translated as CASSQLGTSGSTHEQFF.

The rearrangement uses TRBV7-9 and TRBJ1-2; 8 bases map to TRBD1. The germline CDR1 and CDR2 sequences are SEHNR and FQNEAQ (reference sequence). There are 15 residues in the CDR3. V lost 4 bases to trimming and J lost 3 bases; unmatched junction nucleotides: 7. The CDR3 region has the DNA TGTGCCAGCAGCTCGACAGGGGAGGTTGACTATGGCTACACCTTC. This gives the protein CASSSTGEVDYGYTF.

CDR3 loop: CASSGDSHYEQYF. The CDR3 DNA reads TGTGCCAGCAGCGGGGACTCGCACTACGAGCAGTACTTC. The V gene is TRBV3-1 (or the pseudogene TRBV3-2), the J gene TRBJ2-7; weak D call: TRBD2 (6 bases). V was cut by 5 bases and J by 3 bases, with 11 bases left in between. Germline V gives CDR1 LGHDT, CDR2 YNNKEL (reference sequence). CDR3 size: 13 residues.

CDR3 loop: CASHREGRGNIQYF. The DNA of the CDR3 is TGTGCCAGCCACCGGGAGGGCCGAGGGAACATTCAGTACTTC. The rearrangement links TRBV5-5 to TRBJ2-4; the match to TRBD2 covers 8 bases. V dropped 7 bases and J dropped 7; count of bases not matched to a gene: 10. Germline assignment: CDR1 SGHKS and CDR2 YYEKEE (reference sequence). The CDR3 runs 14 residues.

The chain joins TRBV18 to TRBJ1-6; 8 positions agree with TRBD1. With V trimmed by 4 bases and J by 6 bases, 8 bases remained unmatched. The CDR3 sequence is 16 residues long. The V gene's germline CDR1 is KGHSH and CDR2 LQKENI. The CDR3 DNA sequence: TGTGCCAGCTCACGGGGGACAGGAAAGGGTAATTCACCCCTCCACTTT. This codes for CASSRGTGKGNSPLHF.

V gene TRBV30 combines with J gene TRBJ1-4; tentatively, D is TRBD1 (6 bases). Germline lookup yields CDR1 GTSNPN and CDR2 SVGIG (reference sequence). This CDR3 has 14 amino acids. Trimming cost V 5 bases and J 4 bases, with 14 bases left between them. CDR3 in DNA: TGTGCCTGGGACGTCGGGACATATAATGAAAAACTGTTTTTT. This codes for CAWDVGTYNEKLFF.